A selection of T cell receptor beta chains follows, all from one sample in a study of beta chain features in type 1 diabetes. Clones were read by immunoSEQ multiplex PCR, and TCRdb kept only the in-frame ones, dropping some. The data hold 250,000 to 350,000 clones, with 15% observed a single time. Material for sequencing was naive CD4+ T cells from blood. The source is a man in his late teens or twenties with type 1 diabetes. Each CDR3 is given with its conserved first and last residue. The D gene is left open where the match is weak. Size is omitted from some rows. Given values are once, few, many or a class for expanded clones.

-,TRBJ2-7,TRBV4-2,TRBD1,TGTGCCAGCAGCCAAGTTAGGACAGGCGGAAACGAGCAGTACTTC,CASSQVRTGGNEQYF
few,TRBJ2-3,TRBV19,-,TGTGCCAGTAGTTCCCGGGGAAGCACAGATACGCAGTATTTT,CASSSRGSTDTQYF
few,TRBJ1-1,TRBV29-1,-,TGCAGCGTGGGGCTTGGATGGGGTAATACTGAAGCTTTCTTT,CSVGLGWGNTEAFF
few,TRBJ2-7,TRBV7-9,TRBD2,TGTGCCAGCAGGGGACTAGCGGGAGTAGGGGGTACCTACGAGCAGTACTTC,CASRGLAGVGGTYEQYF
-,TRBJ1-2,TRBV28,TRBD1,TGTGCCAGCACGAATGCGGGACAGCAGGGCTACACCTTC,CASTNAGQQGYTF
-,TRBJ2-6,TRBV7-9,TRBD1,TGTGCCAGCAGCTTAGATGACAGGGGCCGACTCTCTGGGGCCAACGTCCTGACTTTC,CASSLDDRGRLSGANVLTF
-,TRBJ2-7,TRBV19,-,TGTGCCAGTTCTAAGGGGTACGAGCAGTACTTC,CASSKGYEQYF
-,TRBJ2-5,TRBV18,-,TGTGCCAGCTCACCATCGGGGAAAGAGACCCAGTACTTC,CASSPSGKETQYF
-,TRBJ1-2,TRBV6-5,-,TGTGCCAGCAGTTCCCCAAATGGACAGAGGGGCTACACCTTC,CASSSPNGQRGYTF
-,TRBJ1-2,TRBV19,-,TGTGCCAGTAGGACCCCCGGGGAAGGGCACTATGGCTACACCTTC,CASRTPGEGHYGYTF
-,TRBJ1-5,TRBV30,TRBD1,TGTGCCTGGAGTAGAGGACAGGTTGGTCAGCCCCAGCATTTT,CAWSRGQVGQPQHF
few,TRBJ2-3,TRBV5-1,TRBD2,TGCGCCAGCAGCTTGGGACTAGCGGGAGGCACAGATACGCAGTATTTT,CASSLGLAGGTDTQYF
-,TRBJ2-2,TRBV19,-,TGTGCCAGTAGTCAGGCTGAGAACACCGGGGAGCTGTTTTTT,CASSQAENTGELFF
-,TRBJ2-1,TRBV2,-,TGTGCCAGCAGTCCACGGTTTGGGAGCAATGAGCAGTTCTTC,CASSPRFGSNEQFF
-,TRBJ2-2,TRBV4-3,TRBD2,TGCGCCAGCAGCCGAGCGGGGGGCTACGGGACCGGGGAGCTGTTTTTT,CASSRAGGYGTGELFF
few,TRBJ2-5,TRBV15,TRBD1,TGTGCCACCAGCAGAGGGGGACAGGAAGAGACCCAGTACTTC,CATSRGGQEETQYF
few,TRBJ1-2,TRBV9,-,TGTGCCAGCAGCGTGGACAGTAACTATGGCTACACCTTC,CASSVDSNYGYTF
-,TRBJ2-5,TRBV5-1,-,TGCGCCAGCAGCTTGGGGGCAGATCAAGAGACCCAGTACTTC,CASSLGADQETQYF
few,TRBJ2-7,TRBV5-1,TRBD1,TGCGCCAGCAGCCCCGGGACAGGGGGCAGCTACGAGCAGTACTTC,CASSPGTGGSYEQYF
-,TRBJ2-2,TRBV5-1,TRBD2,TGCGCCAGCAGCTTGGAATCCGTAGCGGGAGCTGGGGAGCTGTTTTTT,CASSLESVAGAGELFF
few,TRBJ2-5,TRBV7-9,TRBD2,TGTGCCAGCAGCTTAGGCCTAGCGGGGGGGATACTACAAGAGACCCAGTACTTC,CASSLGLAGGILQETQYF
-,TRBJ1-3,TRBV27,TRBD1,TGTGCCAGCAGTTTATCCTGGGACAGGGGAAACACCATATATTTT,CASSLSWDRGNTIYF
-,TRBJ2-7,TRBV11-2,-,TGTGCCAGCAGCTTAGGGGGCGGAACCCCCTACGAGCAGTACTTC,CASSLGGGTPYEQYF
-,TRBJ2-5,TRBV5-1,-,TGCGCCAGCAGCTTGGCAGATAAAGAGACCCAGTACTTC,CASSLADKETQYF
-,TRBJ1-5,TRBV18,TRBD1,TGTGCCAGCTCACGAGACAGGGGAGGGAGTCAGCCCCAGCATTTT,CASSRDRGGSQPQHF
few,TRBJ2-3,TRBV2,TRBD1,TGTGCCAGCAGTACGACAGGGGATACGCAGTATTTT,CASSTTGDTQYF
-,TRBJ2-5,TRBV14,TRBD2,TGTGCCAGCAGCCAAGATAGCGGGAGTAAGAAGACCCAGTACTTC,CASSQDSGSKKTQYF
few,TRBJ1-4,TRBV11-1,-,TGTGCCAGCAGCTTTGGGACTCAACATGAAAAACTGTTTTTT,CASSFGTQHEKLFF
-,TRBJ2-7,TRBV10-3,TRBD1,TGTGCCATCAGTGATGGCAGGGGGTCCGAGCAGTACTTC,CAISDGRGSEQYF
-,TRBJ2-2,TRBV7-2,TRBD2,TGTGCCAGCAGCTTAGCGCGGGGGTACACCGGGGAGCTGTTTTTT,CASSLARGYTGELFF
-,TRBJ1-4,TRBV5-6,-,TGTGCCAGCAACCCCGCGGGGACCGTCGGTGAAAAACTGTTTTTT,CASNPAGTVGEKLFF
-,TRBJ2-5,TRBV5-1,-,TGCGCCAGCAGCTTTGGGAGAAGGGAAGAGACCCAGTACTTC,CASSFGRREETQYF